A single sample is the source of the 28 T cell receptor beta chains below, sequenced in a study of blood T cells in healthy people across ages. Through a sample-barcoded 5' primer and a J-beta primer mix, a second PCR was run for 7 to 11 cycles. TCRdb re-derived calls from the 5' RACE reads in MiXCR, one entry per CDR3 protein. Counted here are about 970,000 distinct CDR3 sequences, roughly 47% occurring once; the ten biggest clones make up around a fifth. Source material: blood. Receptors were obtained from a woman aged 60-75 years in good health.

The sample holds a few counts of this clonotype. The chain recombines TRBV29-1 with TRBJ2-5; TRBD1 matches 7 bases. The germline V gene encodes CDR1 SQVTM and CDR2 ANQGSEA. Trimming cost V 7 bases and J 5 bases; bases outside gene matches: 7. The CDR3 length is 12 residues. In DNA, the CDR3 is TGCAGCGGTCTCACAGGGGAGGAGACCCAGTACTTC. Its protein is CSGLTGEETQYF.

The chain uses TRBV3-1 and TRBJ2-7; D call uncertain. V lost 2 bases and J lost 6, with 5 bases in between. This CDR3 contains 11 residues. Per the germline V gene, CDR1 is LGHDT and CDR2 is YNNKEL (reference sequence). The CDR3 DNA sequence: TGTGCCAGCAGCCAAAGTTGCGAGCAGTACTTC. It encodes CASSQSCEQYF.

This clonotype was observed a handful of times. The chain employs TRBV12-3 or TRBV12-4 and TRBJ2-1; perhaps TRBD1 as D (6 bases). The CDR3 runs to 15 residues. Trimming cost V 3 bases and J 6 bases, with 15 bases left between them. The CDR3 region is CASSLGASRSNEQFF. CDR3 nucleotides: TGTGCCAGCAGTTTGGGGGCTAGCCGGTCCAATGAGCAGTTCTTC.

This chain connects TRBV3-1 to TRBJ2-1, with D possibly being TRBD1 (5 bases). In germline, CDR1 is LGHDT, CDR2 YNNKEL (reference sequence). This CDR3 comprises 13 residues. V was shortened by 4 bases and J by 10 bases, with 14 bases between the two germline ends. The CDR3 is CASSRLPGQEQFF. The CDR3 coding sequence is TGTGCCAGCAGCCGCCTTCCCGGACAAGAGCAGTTCTTC.

The V and J genes are TRBV2 and TRBJ2-3; 12 nucleotides match TRBD2. V lost 4 bases and J lost 7; bases outside the gene matches: 6. CDR3 size: 15 residues. Germline assignment: CDR1 SNHLY and CDR2 FYNNEI. CDR3 residues: CASSVASGRANTQYF. CDR3 coding DNA: TGTGCCAGCAGTGTGGCTAGCGGGAGGGCCAATACGCAGTATTTT. The whole variable domain, remainder taken from reference TRBV2 and TRBJ2-3, is EPEVTQTPSHQVTQMGQEVILRCVPISNHLYFYWYRQILGQKVEFLVSFYNNEISEKSEIFDDQFSVERPDGSNFTLKIRSTKLEDSAMYFCASSVASGRANTQYFGPGTRLTVL.

The rearrangement links TRBV3-1 to TRBJ2-1; no definite D call. The CDR3 is 11 residues long. Germline V gives CDR1 LGHDT, CDR2 YNNKEL (reference sequence). V shed 8 bases and J shed 7 bases, with 9 bases lying between them. CDR3 bases: TGTGCCAGCGAGAGGATGAATGAGCAGTTCTTC. This codes for CASERMNEQFF.

CDR3 in DNA: TGCAGTGCTAGAGTGGACGGGAGGGGACTCTACAATGAGCAGTTCTTC. Translating gives CSARVDGRGLYNEQFF. The rearrangement links TRBV20-1 to TRBJ2-1, with 8 bases aligning to TRBD2. Unmatched junction bases numbered 8, after V lost 1 base and J lost 3 bases. Germline CDR1 reads DFQATT; CDR2 reads SNEGSKA (reference sequence). The CDR3 consists of 16 residues.

Notes on this clonotype: This may be a read error: a much more frequent sequence differs by one nucleotide. This chain links TRBV7-2 with TRBJ2-3; 8 nucleotides align to TRBD2. J was trimmed by 2 bases and V by 5 bases; bases with no gene match: 12. This CDR3 spans 17 amino acids. Germline loops: CDR1 SGHTA, CDR2 FQGNSA. The CDR3 nucleotides read TGTGCCAGCAGCGCCCGGAGCGGGAGCCGGGACACAGATACGCAGTATTTT. The encoded protein is CASSARSGSRDTDTQYF.

The gene calls are TRBV20-1 and TRBJ2-7; no clear D. The V end lost 1 base, the J end lost 4 bases, and 11 bases lay between the germline ends. Germline V gives CDR1 DFQATT, CDR2 SNEGSKA (reference sequence). This CDR3 is built from 13 residues. The CDR3 is CSARGTKPYEQYF. In DNA, the CDR3 is TGCAGTGCTAGAGGAACCAAGCCTTACGAGCAGTACTTC.

The V and J genes are TRBV28 and TRBJ2-1, with TRBD1 matching over 8 bases. The CDR3 consists of 14 residues. The V and J ends lost 6 bases and 9 bases, in that order; junction bases with no gene match: 10. Germline loops: CDR1 MDHEN, CDR2 SYDVKM. Here the CDR3 DNA reads TGTGCCAGCAGCCCAGGGCAGGGGGCCTTTGAGCAGTTCTTC. This sequence encodes CASSPGQGAFEQFF.

This clonotype was counted once. J is TRBJ2-3 and V is TRBV10-3, with TRBD2 identical over 8 bases. Germline-derived CDR1 and CDR2 are ENHRY and SYGVKD. This CDR3 is built from 15 residues. V trimming: 6 bases; J trimming: 4 bases; junction bases outside the gene matches: 9. This CDR3 reads CAIRDPGLGADTQYF. DNA for the CDR3: TGTGCCATCAGAGATCCGGGACTAGGGGCAGATACGCAGTATTTT.

This clonotype was counted a few times. The CDR3 sequence: CASSPNSGAGANVLTF. The CDR3 nucleotides are TGTGCCAGCAGCCCTAACAGTGGAGCTGGGGCCAACGTCCTGACTTTC. The V and J genes are TRBV7-9 and TRBJ2-6; no clear D. The CDR3 is 16 amino acids. Germline CDR1 and CDR2: SEHNR and FQNEAQ (reference sequence). Trimming took off 5 bases at V and 2 bases at J, with 13 bases between the two ends.

J is TRBJ2-7 and V is TRBV5-6; 9 nucleotides match TRBD2. The CDR3 runs 15 residues. CDR1 and CDR2 (germline): SGHDT, YYEEEE. Losses at the gene ends were 4 bases for V and 4 bases for J; bases not matched to a gene: 9. The CDR3 loop reads CASSKDWTSAYEQYF. CDR3 nucleotides: TGTGCCAGCAGCAAGGACTGGACTAGCGCGTACGAGCAGTACTTC. The full variable domain, rest sourced from reference TRBV5-6 and TRBJ2-7, is DAGVTQSPTHLIKTRGQQVTLRCSPKSGHDTVSWYQQALGQGPQFIFQYYEEEERQRGNFPDRFSGHQFPNYSSELNVNALLLGDSALYLCASSKDWTSAYEQYFGPGTRLTVT.

This clonotype was seen only a few times. The chain links TRBV12-3 or TRBV12-4 to TRBJ2-1; 8 nucleotides align to TRBD2. CDR3 length: 12 residues. Trimming at V came to 6 bases and at J to 10 bases, leaving 5 bases not matched to a gene. CDR3 in amino acids: CASSPGGLEQFF. The CDR3 DNA reads TGTGCCAGCAGCCCGGGAGGGCTGGAGCAGTTCTTC.

J is TRBJ2-7 and V is TRBV7-9; D uncertain. The V gene's germline CDR1 is SEHNR and CDR2 FQNEAQ (reference sequence). V was clipped by 1 base and J by 7 bases, with 11 bases between them. The CDR3 runs to 13 residues. The CDR3 DNA reads TGTGCCAGCAGCTTAGTTGTCGGCGTGGAGCAGTACTTC. As protein: CASSLVVGVEQYF.

The chain combines TRBV3-1 with TRBJ1-3; D is undetermined. The germline CDR1 and CDR2 sequences are LGHDT and YNNKEL (reference sequence). Trimming stripped 0 bases from V and 9 bases from J, with 3 bases between. The length of the CDR3 is 11 residues. The CDR3 DNA sequence: TGTGCCAGCAGCCAAGACCTCACCATATATTTT. Its protein product is CASSQDLTIYF.

This chain joins TRBV27 and TRBJ2-1; 10 bases agree with TRBD2. J lost 10 bases, V lost 4 bases, and 7 bases had no gene match. This CDR3 comprises 14 residues. Germline V gene lookup returns CDR1 MNHEY and CDR2 SMNVEV (reference sequence). In DNA form, the CDR3 reads TGTGCCAGCAGTTCGGGCACTAGCGGGATAGAGCAGTTCTTC. Its translation is CASSSGTSGIEQFF.

The chain joins TRBV20-1 to TRBJ2-3; D is tentatively TRBD1 or TRBD2 (5 bases each). Trimming removed 0 bases at V and 2 bases at J, with 9 bases between. Germline CDR1 reads DFQATT; CDR2 reads SNEGSKA (reference sequence). There are 14 residues in the CDR3. The CDR3 nucleotides read TGCAGTGCTAGAGATCGGGGCAACACAGATACGCAGTATTTT. Its translation: CSARDRGNTDTQYF.

This chain joins TRBV21-1 and TRBJ2-4; the listed D gene, TRBD1, was not tested against the DNA. The J call may be mistaken, given a closer DNA end match to TRBJ2-7. TRBV21-1 is assigned pseudogene status. CDR3 length: 14 residues. The CDR3 spells CASSTYRELYEQYF. The DNA of the CDR3 is TGTGCCAGCAGCACCTACAGGGAATTGTACGAGCAGTACTTC.

This clonotype was counted only a few times. This chain connects TRBV7-2 to TRBJ2-7; D not certain. Germline assignment: CDR1 SGHTA and CDR2 FQGNSA. There are 13 residues in the CDR3. V was clipped by 5 bases and J by 4 bases, with 12 bases between them. The CDR3 DNA reads TGTGCCAGCAGCGGAGAGTTTGATTACGAGCAGTACTTC. It is translated as CASSGEFDYEQYF.

This chain uses TRBV5-1 with TRBJ2-5; D is ambiguous. The V and J ends lost 1 base and 2 bases respectively, with 9 bases between them. CDR1 and CDR2 from the germline V gene are SGHRS and YFSETQ. The CDR3 covers 14 residues. This CDR3 is CASSLWQIQETQYF. In DNA form, the CDR3 reads TGCGCCAGCAGCTTGTGGCAGATTCAAGAGACCCAGTACTTC.

The chain uses TRBV18 and TRBJ2-6; tentative D call: TRBD1 (6 bases). Per the germline V gene, CDR1 is KGHSH and CDR2 is LQKENI. The CDR3 has 15 amino acids. The V end was cut by 4 bases, the J end by 2 bases, with 9 bases between. The CDR3 DNA sequence: TGTGCCAGCTCACATACAGGGCCTGGGGCCAACGTCCTGACTTTC. It is translated as CASSHTGPGANVLTF.

This clonotype was counted once. The junction departs from the called germline gene at one end, perhaps through a read error. The V call is TRBV7-2, the J call TRBJ2-1; D perhaps matches TRBD2 (5 bases). This CDR3 contains 12 residues. Germline V lookup: CDR1 SGHTA, CDR2 FQGNSA. The CDR3 DNA follows: TGTGCCATCAGCTATGTCGGGAAGGGGCAGTTCTTC. Its translation is CAISYVGKGQFF.

This chain uses TRBV2 with TRBJ1-2; D ambiguous. The CDR3 is made up of 13 amino acids. V was pared by 6 bases and J by 4 bases, with 12 bases between. Germline-derived CDR1 and CDR2 are SNHLY and FYNNEI. The DNA of the CDR3 is TGTGCCAGCAGCGACGAGGGTGTCTATGGCTACACCTTC. Translated: CASSDEGVYGYTF.

This clonotype was found once. This sequence joins TRBV3-1 and TRBJ2-1; D is tentatively TRBD1 or TRBD2 (5 bases each). The ends were cut back, 0 bases at V and 12 bases at J, with 15 bases in the middle. The CDR3 consists of 14 residues. In germline, CDR1 is LGHDT, CDR2 YNNKEL (reference sequence). The CDR3 nucleotides read TGTGCCAGCAGCCAAGATGCCAGCGGAAGGGGGCAGTTCTTC. Its protein is CASSQDASGRGQFF.

The chain joins TRBV28 to TRBJ1-2; D is unclear. Trimming took 10 bases from V and 2 from J, leaving 14 bases between them. CDR1 MDHEN and CDR2 SYDVKM come from the germline V gene. The CDR3 runs to 13 residues. The CDR3 here is CAIPNYWNYGYTF. CDR3 DNA: TGTGCCATCCCAAATTATTGGAACTATGGCTACACCTTC.

This clonotype was detected a few times. The chain carries TRBV10-3 and TRBJ2-2; TRBD1 matches 9 bases. The germline V gene has CDR1 ENHRY and CDR2 SYGVKD. V shed 11 bases, J shed 2 bases, and the junction held 6 bases outside the gene matches. The CDR3 runs 14 residues. CDR3 region: CAAAGQGNTGELFF. Here the CDR3 DNA reads TGTGCCGCAGCGGGACAGGGAAACACCGGGGAGCTGTTTTTT.

The gene calls are TRBV28 and TRBJ2-5; D may be TRBD2 (5 bases). The CDR3 extends over 11 amino acids. Deletions cut 5 bases from V and 11 bases from J, with 12 bases between. Germline CDR1 and CDR2: MDHEN and SYDVKM. CDR3 region: CASSLGVRQYF. CDR3 sequence (DNA): TGTGCCAGCAGTCTGGGAGTGCGGCAGTACTTC.